This record concerns one T cell receptor (beta chain) sequence. This may stem from a read error, because a much larger clone lies one nucleotide away. From RNA transcripts, TCR beta CDR3 regions were amplified. The HTBI primer set served for first-round RT-PCR of the TCR CDR3. From the multiplex PCR reads, TCRdb called clonotypes with MiXCR, one entry per CDR3 protein. The table has roughly 380,000 distinct CDR3 sequences, 19% seen once. The source of the sample is a study of T cells in Graves' hyperthyroidism and ophthalmopathy. The CDR3 runs to 16 residues. CDR1 and CDR2 from the germline V gene are SGHVS and FNYEAQ.

This clonotype originated in a young woman with Graves' hyperthyroidism. The material sequenced was blood. This chain joins TRBV7-6 and TRBJ2-5, with 9 bases lining up with TRBD2. The CDR3 DNA reads as TGTGCCAGCAGCACGCTAGCGGGACGCAGTATTTGGACCGAGTACTTC. Translated: CASSTLAGRSIWTEYF.